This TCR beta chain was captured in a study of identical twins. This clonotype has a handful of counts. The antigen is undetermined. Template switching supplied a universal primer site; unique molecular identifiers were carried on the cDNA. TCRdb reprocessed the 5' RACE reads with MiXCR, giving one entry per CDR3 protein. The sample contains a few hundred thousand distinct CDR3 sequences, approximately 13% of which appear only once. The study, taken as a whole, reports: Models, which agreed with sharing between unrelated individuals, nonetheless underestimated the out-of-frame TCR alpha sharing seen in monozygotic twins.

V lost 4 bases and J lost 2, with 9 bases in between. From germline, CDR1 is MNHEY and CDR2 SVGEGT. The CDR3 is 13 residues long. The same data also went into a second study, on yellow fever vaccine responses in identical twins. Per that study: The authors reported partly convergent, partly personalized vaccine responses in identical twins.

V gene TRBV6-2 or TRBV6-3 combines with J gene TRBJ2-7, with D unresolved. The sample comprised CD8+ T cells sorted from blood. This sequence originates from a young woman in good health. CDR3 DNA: TGTGCCAGCAGTTCCGGGCCCCCCTACGAGCAGTACTTC. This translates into CASSSGPPYEQYF.